The next 32 T cell receptor beta chains were all read from a single sample in a study of Graves' ophthalmopathy and Graves' hyperthyroidism. The authors amplified TCR beta CDR3 regions, and they did so from RNA transcripts for repertoire sequencing. Second-round multiplex PCR came after a first-round RT-PCR that employed HTBI primers. MiXCR, applied by TCRdb to the multiplex PCR reads, yields one record per CDR3 protein. The top ten hold 9.5% to 10% of the sample, which has roughly 480,000 distinct CDR3 sequences, approximately 15% seen once. The sequenced sample was blood. These receptors were collected from a woman in her 30s with Graves' ophthalmopathy.

The CDR3 loop reads CASSQKETGTQYF. DNA of the CDR3: TGCGCCAGCAGCCAGAAGGAGACAGGGACCCAGTACTTC. V and J are TRBV4-1 and TRBJ2-5; D may be TRBD1 (6 bases). The germline V gene encodes CDR1 MGHRA and CDR2 YSYEKL. Trimming removed 3 bases at V and 7 bases at J, with 12 bases between. The CDR3 has 13 amino acids.

This clonotype has only one observation. The chain couples TRBV6-1 to TRBJ2-2, with D uncertain. The CDR3 is 17 residues long. V lost 6 bases to trimming and J lost 0 bases, with 17 bases between them. CDR1 and CDR2 from the germline V gene are MNHNS and SASEGT. CDR3 DNA sequence: TGTGCCAGCAGGGGAAGTCGAGATTTTGCGAACACCGGGGAGCTGTTTTTT. Amino acids: CASRGSRDFANTGELFF.

The sample holds many counts of this clonotype. The chain has TRBV6-5 and TRBJ2-7; TRBD1 is a possible D gene (6 bases). Trimming shortened V by 0 bases and J by 4 bases, and 10 bases separated the two germline ends. The CDR3 sequence is 14 residues long. Germline V gene data show CDR1 as MNHEY and CDR2 as SVGAGI. CDR3 loop: CASSYSPTGYEQYF. For the CDR3, the DNA is TGTGCCAGCAGTTACTCGCCAACAGGGTACGAGCAGTACTTC.

This clonotype was counted at least ten times. J is TRBJ1-1 and V is TRBV12-3 or TRBV12-4; tentatively, D is TRBD1 (5 bases). V was clipped by 4 bases and J by 5 bases, with 14 bases between them. CDR3 length equals 14 residues. The CDR3 protein is CASSSGGGRTEAFF. In nucleotides, the CDR3 is TGTGCCAGCAGTTCCGGGGGGGGAAGAACTGAAGCTTTCTTT.

This clonotype was counted ten times or more. The chain is built from TRBV27 and TRBJ1-2, with 8 nucleotides matching TRBD1. This CDR3 spans 15 amino acids. The V and J ends lost 5 bases and 4 bases, in that order; junction bases with no gene match: 9. Germline CDR1 and CDR2: MNHEY and SMNVEV (reference sequence). As DNA, the CDR3 is TGTGCCAGCAGTCTTCGACAGGGGCTAGGCTATGGCTACACCTTC. Its protein is CASSLRQGLGYGYTF.

V and J are TRBV7-8 and TRBJ1-1, with D uncertain. V was trimmed by 6 bases and J by 4 bases, leaving 15 bases between them. CDR1 is SGHVS, CDR2 FQNEAQ, per germline. This CDR3 spans 14 amino acids. CDR3 coding DNA: TGTGCCAGCAGTCTCGGACTGCCGGGCACTGAAGCTTTCTTT. Its protein product is CASSLGLPGTEAFF.

Only a few counts were recorded for this clonotype. This rearrangement joins TRBV29-1 to TRBJ2-2, with 7 bases matching TRBD2. The germline V gene has CDR1 SQVTM and CDR2 ANQGSEA. V was clipped by 4 bases and J by 4 bases; unmatched bases: 6. The CDR3 is 14 residues long. The CDR3 here is CSVVGGRGTGELFF. The DNA of the CDR3 is TGCAGCGTTGTTGGGGGGAGGGGCACCGGGGAGCTGTTTTTT.

This clonotype was seen ten or more times. The J gene is TRBJ2-2, the V gene TRBV27; tentatively, D is TRBD1 (6 bases). The germline V gene encodes CDR1 MNHEY and CDR2 SMNVEV (reference sequence). With 3 bases removed from V and 4 bases from J, the gap between germline ends came to 15 bases. This CDR3 spans 16 amino acids. The CDR3 nucleotides are TGTGCCAGCAGTTTCACAGGGATTGGCGGCACCGGGGAGCTGTTTTTT. Translating gives CASSFTGIGGTGELFF.

This chain uses TRBV6-2 or TRBV6-3 with TRBJ2-7; D remains ambiguous. This CDR3 is built from 12 residues. Trimming stripped 2 bases from V and 5 bases from J, with 7 bases between. CDR1 and CDR2 from the germline V gene are MNHEY and SVGEGT. The CDR3 is CASSYRAHEQYF. CDR3 nucleotide sequence: TGTGCCAGCAGTTACCGGGCCCACGAGCAGTACTTC.

This clonotype was seen a few times. The rearrangement uses TRBV13 and TRBJ2-5, with 8 positions matching TRBD1. V trimming: 2 bases; J trimming: 3 bases; junction bases outside the gene matches: 5. The CDR3 consists of 15 residues. The germline gives CDR1 PRHDT, CDR2 FYEKMQ (reference sequence). DNA of the CDR3: TGTGCCAGCAGCTTATATGGACAGGGTGAAGAGACCCAGTACTTC. Amino acid sequence: CASSLYGQGEETQYF.

Turning to this clonotype: A single base separates this from a much larger clone, so it may be a read error. The chain links TRBV6-5 to TRBJ1-5; D uncertain. This CDR3 region has 14 residues. Germline V gene lookup returns CDR1 MNHEY and CDR2 SVGAGI. CDR3 DNA sequence: TGTGCCAGCAGTTACAGGGAAACGAATCAGCCCCTGCATTTT. Amino acids: CASSYRETNQPLHF.

This clonotype came up a few times. At one of its ends the junction is not consistent with the germline gene, which may arise from a read error. The rearrangement links TRBV5-1 to TRBJ1-1, with D tentatively TRBD1 (6 bases). This CDR3 contains 15 residues. Looked up from germline, CDR1 is SGHRS and CDR2 is YFSETQ. The CDR3 spells CASSYDGQRITEALF. The CDR3 DNA follows: TGCGCCAGCAGCTATGATGGACAGAGAATCACTGAAGCTCTCTTT.

This clonotype was observed at least ten times. The chain has TRBV6-2 or TRBV6-3 and TRBJ1-1, with D possibly TRBD1 on 5 matching bases. The ends were cut back, 8 bases at V and 5 bases at J, with 15 bases in the middle. Looked up from germline, CDR1 is MNHEY and CDR2 is SVGEGT. The CDR3 length is 13 residues. The CDR3 bases are TGTGCCAGCCGGGGCAGCGGGGGAACTGAAGCTTTCTTT. It codes for CASRGSGGTEAFF.

In its sample, this clonotype was seen many times. The chain recombines TRBV6-2 or TRBV6-3 with TRBJ1-1, with 12 positions matching TRBD1. This CDR3 comprises 18 residues. J was trimmed by 3 bases and V by 2 bases; bases with no gene match: 10. The germline CDR1 and CDR2 sequences are MNHEY and SVGEGT. The CDR3 DNA is TGTGCCAGCAGTTACAGTCAAGGGACAGGGGGCGAGGACACTGAAGCTTTCTTT. Amino acid sequence: CASSYSQGTGGEDTEAFF.

As concerns this clonotype: One end of the junction does not line up with germline, which may come from a read error. The chain employs TRBV6-1 and TRBJ2-5, with TRBD2 matching 12 bases. The CDR3 covers 15 residues. From germline, CDR1 is MNHNS and CDR2 SASEGT. CDR3 nucleotides: TGTGCCGGCAGTGAACTAGCGGGGGGCGCCGAGACCCAGTACTTC. It is translated as CAGSELAGGAETQYF.

With respect to this clonotype: A much larger clone lies a single base off, so this may be a read error. The rearrangement uses TRBV5-1 and TRBJ2-7, with D uncertain. The CDR3 spans 10 residues. Germline CDR1 is SGHRS and CDR2 is YFSETQ. Trimming took 6 bases from V and 6 from J, leaving 7 bases between them. DNA of the CDR3: TGCGCCAGCAAGGCGCTCGAGCAGTACGTC. Its protein is CASKALEQYV.

In its sample, this clonotype was seen many times. This sequence joins TRBV28 and TRBJ1-5, with D possibly matching TRBD1 (5 bases). The CDR3 is 15 residues long. Trimming removed 7 bases from V and 2 bases from J, with 15 bases in between. Germline CDR1 is MDHEN and CDR2 is SYDVKM. The CDR3, as DNA: TGTGCCAGCACCACGAATCAGGGAGGCAATCAGCCCCAGCATTTT. Its protein product is CASTTNQGGNQPQHF.

In its sample, this clonotype was seen a few times. V and J are TRBV20-1 and TRBJ2-7; 13 bases fit TRBD2. The CDR3 runs 15 residues. Losses at the gene ends were 5 bases for V and 5 bases for J; bases not matched to a gene: 9. Germline V lookup: CDR1 DFQATT, CDR2 SNEGSKA (reference sequence). CDR3 in amino acids: CSAQTRLAGGHEQYF. As DNA, the CDR3 is TGCAGTGCTCAGACCCGACTAGCGGGAGGCCACGAGCAGTACTTC.

This clonotype has a count of ten or more. The genes are TRBV2 and TRBJ1-2; D is perhaps TRBD1 (5 bases). The CDR3 is 14 amino acids. Germline V gene data show CDR1 as SNHLY and CDR2 as FYNNEI. V was shortened by 3 bases and J by 2 bases, with 10 bases between the two germline ends. The CDR3 DNA follows: TGTGCCAGCAGTGAGGAGGGACCCAACTATGGCTACACCTTC. Its translation: CASSEEGPNYGYTF. Variable domain in full (rest from reference TRBV2 and TRBJ1-2): EPEVTQTPSHQVTQMGQEVILRCVPISNHLYFYWYRQILGQKVEFLVSFYNNEISEKSEIFDDQFSVERPDGSNFTLKIRSTKLEDSAMYFCASSEEGPNYGYTFGSGTRLTVV.

At least ten counts were recorded for this clonotype. The chain carries TRBV28 and TRBJ2-5; D unresolved. The CDR3 loop spans 14 amino acids. The V and J ends lost 6 bases and 5 bases respectively, with 16 bases between them. Germline CDR1 and CDR2: MDHEN and SYDVKM. The CDR3 loop reads CASSPYRARETQYF. Here the CDR3 DNA reads TGTGCCAGCAGCCCCTATCGGGCAAGGGAGACCCAGTACTTC. The entire variable domain, with the rest obtained from reference TRBV28 and TRBJ2-5, is as follows: DVKVTQSSRYLVKRTGEKVFLECVQDMDHENMFWYRQDPGLGLRLIYFSYDVKMKEKGDIPEGYSVSREKKERFSLILESASTNQTSMYLCASSPYRARETQYFGPGTRLLVL.

The rearrangement uses TRBV7-8 and TRBJ1-2; D gene ambiguous. There are 14 residues in the CDR3. CDR1 is SGHVS, CDR2 FQNEAQ, per germline. The V end was cut by 5 bases, the J end by 0 bases, with 10 bases between. CDR3 loop: CASSRDKTNYGYTF. DNA of the CDR3: TGTGCCAGCAGCCGTGACAAAACTAACTATGGCTACACCTTC.

In this sample, this clonotype turned up many times. The chain combines TRBV12-3 or TRBV12-4 with TRBJ1-2; 7 bases map to TRBD1. The V gene end was trimmed by 6 bases and the J gene end by 7 bases; junction bases not matched to a gene: 8. This CDR3 has 13 residues. The CDR3, as DNA: TGTGCCAGCAGCTCAGGGGGATCTTCTGGCTACACCTTC. Its translation: CASSSGGSSGYTF.

This clonotype was picked up many times. The V gene is TRBV12-3 or TRBV12-4, the J gene TRBJ2-2; D gene ambiguous. V was trimmed by 11 bases and J by 1 base, leaving 11 bases between them. The CDR3 is 13 residues long. The DNA of the CDR3 is TGTGCCGTCAGAAGAGGGAACACCGGGGAGCTGTTTTTT. Translated, it gives CAVRRGNTGELFF.

This rearrangement joins TRBV28 to TRBJ1-2, with D unclear. The length of the CDR3 is 13 residues. Germline-derived CDR1 and CDR2 are MDHEN and SYDVKM. Trimming pared 6 bases from V and 4 bases from J, leaving 12 bases between. CDR3: CASRPADRYGYTF. CDR3 sequence (DNA): TGTGCCAGCAGACCGGCAGACCGCTATGGCTACACCTTC.

This clonotype was observed at least ten times. The V gene is TRBV6-1, the J gene TRBJ1-1; 7 bases are shared with TRBD1. Germline-derived CDR1 and CDR2 are MNHNS and SASEGT. CDR3 length equals 14 residues. J gave up 1 base and V 8 bases, and 7 bases lay outside the gene matches. In nucleotides, the CDR3 is TGTGCCAGCTACCTGGGACAGTCGAACACTGAAGCTTTCTTT. This sequence encodes CASYLGQSNTEAFF.

The chain uses TRBV20-1 and TRBJ2-5; D perhaps matches TRBD1 (7 bases). This CDR3 region has 14 residues. The germline CDR1 and CDR2 sequences are DFQATT and SNEGSKA (reference sequence). The V and J ends lost 3 bases and 4 bases respectively, with 15 bases between them. The CDR3 is CSASGQGGLETQYF. The CDR3 DNA reads as TGCAGTGCTAGTGGCCAGGGGGGCCTAGAGACCCAGTACTTC.

This sequence joins TRBV7-2 and TRBJ2-7; D possibly corresponds to TRBD1 (5 bases). Trimming removed 4 bases at V and 4 bases at J, with 17 bases between. The CDR3 runs to 15 residues. Germline values: CDR1 SGHTA, CDR2 FQGNSA. This CDR3 reads CASSSSGLGAYEQYF. The CDR3 DNA reads as TGTGCCAGCAGCTCCTCAGGGCTCGGAGCTTACGAGCAGTACTTC.

This clonotype has at least ten counts. V and J are TRBV6-2 or TRBV6-3 and TRBJ2-7; 7 bases agree with TRBD1. CDR1 is MNHEY and CDR2 is SVGEGT in the germline V gene. V lost 0 bases, J lost 6 bases, and 26 bases stayed unmatched. This CDR3 spans 21 amino acids. The CDR3 loop is CASSYSTEGGVLVSYPLEQYF. The CDR3 DNA reads TGTGCCAGCAGTTACTCGACCGAAGGGGGCGTCTTGGTGTCATACCCCCTCGAGCAGTACTTC.

This clonotype was found many times. This chain joins TRBV6-1 and TRBJ2-7; 9 bases are a match to TRBD1. V trimming: 6 bases; J trimming: 5 bases; junction bases outside the gene matches: 8. CDR1 is MNHNS, CDR2 SASEGT, per germline. The CDR3 is 14 amino acids. Written as DNA, the CDR3 is TGTGCCAGCAGCGACCGGGACAGGGATCACGAGCAGTACTTC. Translated, it gives CASSDRDRDHEQYF.

This clonotype came up many times. The junction does not match germline at one end; this may be a read error. The chain uses TRBV5-1 and TRBJ1-2; D is uncertain. CDR1 is SGHRS, CDR2 YFSETQ, per germline. CDR3 length: 12 amino acids. The chain's CDR3 is CASSLEGYGYTF. The CDR3 nucleotides read TGTGCCAGCAGTTTGGAGGGTTATGGCTACACCTTC.

This clonotype was counted at least ten times. The CDR3 DNA reads as TGTGCCAGCTTCCTCCTGGGCAGGGAGAAAGTAGCTTTCTTT. Its protein is CASFLLGREKVAFF. The gene calls are TRBV27 and TRBJ1-1, with a weak D call TRBD1 (5 bases). CDR3 length: 14 residues. CDR1 MNHEY and CDR2 SMNVEV come from the germline V gene (reference sequence). Trimming stripped 8 bases from V and 10 bases from J, with 23 bases between.

The J gene is TRBJ1-2, the V gene TRBV12-3 or TRBV12-4, with TRBD1 matching 7 bases. The CDR3 has 14 residues. V shed 6 bases and J 3 bases; nucleotides not matched to a gene: 7. CDR3 residues: CASSRQGSDYGYTF. In DNA form, the CDR3 reads TGTGCCAGCAGCCGACAGGGATCGGACTATGGCTACACCTTC.